This TCR beta chain was captured in a study of blood T cell repertoires in COVID-19. The overall study: Nucleic acid was either cDNA or gDNA, and it came from T cells, B-cell-depleted T cells, or PBMCs.

Trimming cost V 6 bases and J 5 bases; bases outside gene matches: 6. Per germline, CDR1 MDHEN and CDR2 SYDVKM. This CDR3 has 14 residues. Sequencing used immunoSEQ multiplex PCR; TCRdb keeps in-frame clones, though not all of them. The repertoire has just over 150,000 clones, about nine tenths of them found once; the top ten carry about 2.4%. This clonotype was obtained from a woman aged 70-85 years with acute or convalescent COVID-19. The sequenced material came from peripheral blood. This chain joins TRBV28 and TRBJ1-5, with TRBD1 matching 8 bases. The CDR3 coding sequence is TGTGCCAGCAGACGAGACAGGGGATATCAGCCCCAGCATTTT. Amino acid sequence: CASRRDRGYQPQHF. The entire variable domain, with the rest obtained from reference TRBV28 and TRBJ1-5, is as follows: DVKVTQSSRYLVKRTGEKVFLECVQDMDHENMFWYRQDPGLGLRLIYFSYDVKMKEKGDIPEGYSVSREKKERFSLILESASTNQTSMYLCASRRDRGYQPQHFGDGTRLSIL.